The clone carrying this T cell receptor (beta chain) appeared a few times. Antigen unknown. This CDR3 spans 14 amino acids. V was cut by 1 base and J by 2 bases, with 9 bases left in between. This record comes from a study of regulatory T cells in long-lasting Graves disease. Study outcomes and limitations: Having few samples may have compromised the accuracy. Patients with persistent disease showed a bias toward TRBV28, TRBJ1-2 and TRBJ2-5.

Both iRepertoire HTBI primers and Arm-PCR of CDR3 regions were used to build the TCR beta libraries. TCRdb fed the multiplex PCR reads into MiXCR, producing one record per CDR3 protein. The sample has 350,000 to 450,000 distinct CDR3 sequences, approximately 16% seen once; the top ten hold under 9%. Time point in this sample: newly diagnosed GD, antithyroid drugs for less than 3 months. Scientists built the TCR library using RNA that was extracted from PBMCs. These data were likewise used in another study, on T cells in Graves' hyperthyroidism and ophthalmopathy. That work contributes: Initially, a first-round RT-PCR of the TCR CDR3 employed the HTBI primer set.

V is TRBV12-3 or TRBV12-4 and J is TRBJ2-7; D is uncertain. The specimen was peripheral blood mononuclear cells (PBMCs), collected at new diagnosis, from a patient treated with antithyroid drugs. The clonotype originates from a middle-aged woman with Graves disease. The CDR3 here is CASSLGGQTYEQYF. The CDR3, as DNA: TGTGCCAGCAGTTTAGGAGGTCAGACCTACGAGCAGTACTTC.